Included here is one T cell receptor beta chain sequence, with context. Its cognate antigen is unknown. The data were obtained in a study of shared clonotypes between healthy human individuals. Broader study findings: Limited genetic and exposure-history diversity came from having few donors.

Germline V gene data show CDR1 as KGHSH and CDR2 as LQKENI. CDR3 length equals 14 residues. V was shortened by 3 bases and J by 8 bases, with 16 bases between the two germline ends. Into CD45RA+ naive and CD45RA-negative memory subsets, the CD4+ cells were split. Each cell subset's genomic DNA was divided evenly among several immunoSEQ plates. Original data processing: Junction-only sequences without quality scores were provided by ImmunoSEQ, so filtering was different. Sequencing was performed with immunoSEQ multiplex PCR; in TCRdb, only in-frame clones are kept and a portion is missing. V and J calls plus clone size are reproduced from that table; the DNA served to infer D and trimming. This sample carries 2 million to 2.5 million clones, approximately 94% of them seen once, and the ten largest clones take less than 0.15%.

V and J are TRBV18 and TRBJ1-2, with D perhaps matching TRBD1 (5 bases). The TCR sequence derives from a man between 18 and 35 years old in good health. The sample was naive CD4+ T cells sorted from blood. Subset denoted: CD45RA+ positively selected. CDR3: CASSPPSVGTGYTF. CDR3 bases: TGTGCCAGCTCACCCCCCAGTGTCGGGACCGGCTACACCTTC.